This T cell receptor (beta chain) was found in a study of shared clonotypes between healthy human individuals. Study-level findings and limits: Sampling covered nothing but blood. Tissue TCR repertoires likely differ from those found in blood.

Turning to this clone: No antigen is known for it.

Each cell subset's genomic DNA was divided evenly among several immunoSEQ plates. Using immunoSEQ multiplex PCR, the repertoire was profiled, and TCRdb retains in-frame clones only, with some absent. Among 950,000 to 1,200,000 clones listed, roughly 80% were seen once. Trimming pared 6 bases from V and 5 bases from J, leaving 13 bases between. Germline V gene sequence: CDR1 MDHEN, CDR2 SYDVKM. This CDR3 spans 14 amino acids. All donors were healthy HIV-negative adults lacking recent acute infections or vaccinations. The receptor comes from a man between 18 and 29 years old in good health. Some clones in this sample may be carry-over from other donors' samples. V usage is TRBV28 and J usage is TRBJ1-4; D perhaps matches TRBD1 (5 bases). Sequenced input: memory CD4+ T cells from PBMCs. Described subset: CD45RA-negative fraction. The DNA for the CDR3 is TGTGCCAGCAGGATGGGGCCGGGGAATGAAAAACTGTTTTTT. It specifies CASRMGPGNEKLFF.